This T cell receptor beta chain appears in the sequencing data of a study of blood T cell repertoires in COVID-19. Whole-study context: Sample material is recorded as cDNA or gDNA derived from T cells, B-cell-depleted T cells, or PBMCs.

Generated by immunoSEQ multiplex PCR, the TCRdb table keeps only in-frame clones and is missing some. There are fewer than 600,000 clones in the sample; 80% to 90% occur only once, and 0.75% to 0.9% lies in the top ten. Recruited during active infection, patients (from Seattle) were subsequently followed longitudinally. This clone was recorded once. V dropped 2 bases and J dropped 3; count of bases not matched to a gene: 4. The CDR3 covers 15 residues. The germline gives CDR1 SGHTA, CDR2 FQGNSA. This rearrangement joins TRBV7-2 to TRBJ2-3; 8 bases align to TRBD2. This TCR was sampled from a man between 18 and 29 years old with COVID-19, enrolled during active disease. The sequenced sample consisted of peripheral blood. Here the CDR3 reads CASSLPIAGTDTQYF. The CDR3 DNA reads TGTGCCAGCAGCTTACCAATAGCGGGGACAGATACGCAGTATTTT.